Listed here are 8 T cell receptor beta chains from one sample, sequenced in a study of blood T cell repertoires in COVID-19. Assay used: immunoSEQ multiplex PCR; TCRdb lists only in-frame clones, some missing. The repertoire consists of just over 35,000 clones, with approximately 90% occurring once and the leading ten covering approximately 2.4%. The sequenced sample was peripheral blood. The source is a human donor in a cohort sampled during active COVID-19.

CDR3 in DNA: TGTGCCAGCCAAACCAGGGTGAACACTGAAGCTTTCTTT. The encoded protein is CASQTRVNTEAFF. The chain has TRBV2 and TRBJ1-1, with a tentative D call TRBD1 (5 bases). The CDR3 length is 13 residues. Germline loops: CDR1 SNHLY, CDR2 FYNNEI. V lost 8 bases, J lost 0 bases, and 10 bases lay in between.

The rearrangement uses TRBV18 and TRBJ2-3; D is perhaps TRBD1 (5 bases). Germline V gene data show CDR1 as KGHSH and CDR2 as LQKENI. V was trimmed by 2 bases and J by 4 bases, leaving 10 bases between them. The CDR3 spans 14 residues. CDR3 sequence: CASSPGIRADTQYF. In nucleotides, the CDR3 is TGTGCCAGCTCACCAGGTATCAGGGCAGATACGCAGTATTTT.

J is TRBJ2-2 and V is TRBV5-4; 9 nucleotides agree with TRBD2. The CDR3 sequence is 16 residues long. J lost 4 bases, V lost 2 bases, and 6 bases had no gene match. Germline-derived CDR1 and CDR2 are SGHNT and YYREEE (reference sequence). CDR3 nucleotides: TGTGCCAGCAGCTTTGGCGGGGGGGCTCGCACCGGGGAGCTGTTTTTT. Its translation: CASSFGGGARTGELFF.

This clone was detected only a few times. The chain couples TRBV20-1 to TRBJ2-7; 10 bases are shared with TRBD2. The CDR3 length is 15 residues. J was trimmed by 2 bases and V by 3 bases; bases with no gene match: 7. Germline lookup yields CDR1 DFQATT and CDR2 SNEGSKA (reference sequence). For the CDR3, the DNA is TGCAGTGCTAGTTCGTTACTAGCGGGGACCTACGAGCAGTACTTC. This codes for CSASSLLAGTYEQYF.

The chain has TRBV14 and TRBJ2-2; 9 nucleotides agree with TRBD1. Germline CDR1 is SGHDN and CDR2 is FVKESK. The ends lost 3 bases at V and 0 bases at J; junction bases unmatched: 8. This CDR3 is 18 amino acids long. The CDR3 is CASSHASRTGANTGELFF. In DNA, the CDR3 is TGTGCCAGCAGCCACGCCTCCCGGACAGGGGCGAACACCGGGGAGCTGTTTTTT.

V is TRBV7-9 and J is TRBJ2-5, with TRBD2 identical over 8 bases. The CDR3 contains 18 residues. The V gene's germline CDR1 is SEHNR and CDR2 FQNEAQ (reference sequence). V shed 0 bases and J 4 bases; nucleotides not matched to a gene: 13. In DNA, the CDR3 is TGTGCCAGCAGCTTAGCGAGGTTGGTTAGCGGGGCTGGAGAGACCCAGTACTTC. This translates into CASSLARLVSGAGETQYF. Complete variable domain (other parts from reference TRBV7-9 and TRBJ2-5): DTGVSQNPRHKITKRGQNVTFRCDPISEHNRLYWYRQTLGQGPEFLTYFQNEAQLEKSRLLSDRFSAERPKGSFSTLEIQRTEQGDSAMYLCASSLARLVSGAGETQYFGPGTRLLVL.

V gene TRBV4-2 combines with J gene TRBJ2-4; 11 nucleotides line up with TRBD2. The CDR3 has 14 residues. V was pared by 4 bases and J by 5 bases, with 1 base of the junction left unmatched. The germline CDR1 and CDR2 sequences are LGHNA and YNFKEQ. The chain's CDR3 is CASSPTSGENIQYF. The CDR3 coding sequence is TGTGCCAGCAGCCCGACTAGCGGGGAAAACATTCAGTACTTC.

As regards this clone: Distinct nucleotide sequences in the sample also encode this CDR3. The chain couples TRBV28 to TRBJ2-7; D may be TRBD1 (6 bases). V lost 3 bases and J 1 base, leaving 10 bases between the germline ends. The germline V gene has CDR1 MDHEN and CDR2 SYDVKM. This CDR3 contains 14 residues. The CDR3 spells CASSLLDSSYEQYF. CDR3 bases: TGTGCCAGCAGTTTGCTGGACAGTTCCTACGAGCAGTACTTC.